This T cell receptor beta chain was recovered during a study of shared clonotypes between healthy human individuals. CD8 cells regarded as naive lacked CD45RO, were positively chosen for CCR7, and omitted terminally differentiated effector memory CD45RA+ cells. The repertoire was sequenced with immunoSEQ multiplex PCR; TCRdb's copy has only in-frame clones and lacks some. The sample comprises fewer than 1 million clones, approximately 96% of which are singletons, and 0.2% to 0.25% rests with the top ten. Looked up from germline, CDR1 is SQVTM and CDR2 is ANQGSEA. The germline V and J ends were trimmed by 4 bases and 3 bases, with 10 bases remaining between them. The CDR3 runs 12 residues.

The sequenced sample was naive CD8+ T cells sorted from blood. The chain is built from TRBV29-1 and TRBJ2-7; possible D gene TRBD1, 6 bases. The source is a man under 40 in good health. Here the CDR3 reads CSVGQGIYEQYF. The DNA for the CDR3 is TGCAGCGTTGGTCAGGGGATCTACGAGCAGTACTTC.